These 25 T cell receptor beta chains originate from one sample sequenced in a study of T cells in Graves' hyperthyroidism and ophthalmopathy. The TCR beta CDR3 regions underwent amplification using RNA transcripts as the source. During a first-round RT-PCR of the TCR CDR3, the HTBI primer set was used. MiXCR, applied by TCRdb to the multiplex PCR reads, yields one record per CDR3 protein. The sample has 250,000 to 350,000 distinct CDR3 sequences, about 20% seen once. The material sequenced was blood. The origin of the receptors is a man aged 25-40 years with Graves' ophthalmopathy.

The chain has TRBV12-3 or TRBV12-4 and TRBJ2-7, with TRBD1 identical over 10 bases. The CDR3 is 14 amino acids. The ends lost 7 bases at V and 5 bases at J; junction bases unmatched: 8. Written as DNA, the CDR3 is TGTGCCAGCACCTGGACAGGGGGTCGTGACGAGCAGTACTTC. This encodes CASTWTGGRDEQYF.

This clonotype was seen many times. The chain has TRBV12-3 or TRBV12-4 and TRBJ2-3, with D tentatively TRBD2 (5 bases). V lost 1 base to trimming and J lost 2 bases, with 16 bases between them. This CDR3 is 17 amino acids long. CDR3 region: CASSLGSAARDTDTQYF. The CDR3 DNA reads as TGTGCCAGCAGTTTAGGTTCGGCGGCACGGGACACAGATACGCAGTATTTT.

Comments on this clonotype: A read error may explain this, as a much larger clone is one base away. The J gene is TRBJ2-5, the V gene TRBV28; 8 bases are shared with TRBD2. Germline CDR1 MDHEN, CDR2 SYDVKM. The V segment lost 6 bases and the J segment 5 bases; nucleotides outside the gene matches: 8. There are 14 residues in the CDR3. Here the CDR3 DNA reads TGTGCCAGCAGAGCAGGCGGGGGGTGGGAGACCCAGTACTTC. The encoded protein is CASRAGGGWETQYF. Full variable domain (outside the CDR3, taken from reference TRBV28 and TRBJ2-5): DVKVTQSSRYLVKRTGEKVFLECVQDMDHENMFWYRQDPGLGLRLIYFSYDVKMKEKGDIPEGYSVSREKKERFSLILESASTNQTSMYLCASRAGGGWETQYFGPGTRLLVL.

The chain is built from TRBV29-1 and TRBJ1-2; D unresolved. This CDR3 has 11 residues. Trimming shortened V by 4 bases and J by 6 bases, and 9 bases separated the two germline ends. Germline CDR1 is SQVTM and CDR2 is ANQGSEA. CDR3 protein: CSVAAGNGYTF. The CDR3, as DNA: TGCAGCGTTGCTGCTGGGAATGGCTACACCTTC.

CDR3 amino acids: CSATGQGGYEQYF. The CDR3 DNA reads as TGCAGTGCTACTGGACAGGGAGGCTACGAGCAGTACTTC. The genes are TRBV20-1 and TRBJ2-7, with TRBD1 matching 8 bases. Germline V gene lookup returns CDR1 DFQATT and CDR2 SNEGSKA (reference sequence). The CDR3 is 13 residues long. Germline trimming cut 4 bases from V and 3 bases from J; bases unmatched to any gene: 5.

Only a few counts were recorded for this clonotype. CDR3 nucleotide sequence: TGCGCCAGCAGCTTGATGGTTGGACAGGGCCCCGGCTACACCTTC. Protein product: CASSLMVGQGPGYTF. This chain uses TRBV5-1 with TRBJ1-2; TRBD1 matches 8 bases. Germline CDR1 reads SGHRS; CDR2 reads YFSETQ. The CDR3 length is 15 residues. The ends lost 1 base at V and 8 bases at J; junction bases unmatched: 10.

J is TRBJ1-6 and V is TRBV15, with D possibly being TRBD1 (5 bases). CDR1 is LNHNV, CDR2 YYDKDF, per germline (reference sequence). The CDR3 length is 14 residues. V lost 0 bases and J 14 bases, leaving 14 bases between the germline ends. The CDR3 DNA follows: TGTGCCACCAGCAGAGATCTGGGGGTCGGGGCCCTCCACTTT. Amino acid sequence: CATSRDLGVGALHF.

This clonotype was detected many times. The CDR3 loop reads CASSYAASYEQYF. The CDR3 region has the DNA TGTGCCAGCAGTTACGCGGCCTCCTACGAGCAGTACTTC. This rearrangement joins TRBV6-5 to TRBJ2-7, with D unresolved. Germline V gene lookup returns CDR1 MNHEY and CDR2 SVGAGI. V was cut by 2 bases and J by 0 bases, with 5 bases left in between. The CDR3 loop spans 13 amino acids.

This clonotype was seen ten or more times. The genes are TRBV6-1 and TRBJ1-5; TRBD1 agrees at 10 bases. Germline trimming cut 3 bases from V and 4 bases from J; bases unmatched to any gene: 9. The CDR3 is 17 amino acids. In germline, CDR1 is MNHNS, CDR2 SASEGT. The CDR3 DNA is TGTGCCAGCAGTGAGTCGATAAGGACAGGGGGAAATCAGCCCCAGCATTTT. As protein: CASSESIRTGGNQPQHF.

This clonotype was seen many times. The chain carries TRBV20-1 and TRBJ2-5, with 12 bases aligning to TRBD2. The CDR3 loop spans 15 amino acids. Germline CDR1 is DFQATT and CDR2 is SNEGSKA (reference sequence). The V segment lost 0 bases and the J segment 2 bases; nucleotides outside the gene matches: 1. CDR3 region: CSARDLAGGQETQYF. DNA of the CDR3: TGCAGTGCTAGAGATCTAGCGGGAGGGCAAGAGACCCAGTACTTC.

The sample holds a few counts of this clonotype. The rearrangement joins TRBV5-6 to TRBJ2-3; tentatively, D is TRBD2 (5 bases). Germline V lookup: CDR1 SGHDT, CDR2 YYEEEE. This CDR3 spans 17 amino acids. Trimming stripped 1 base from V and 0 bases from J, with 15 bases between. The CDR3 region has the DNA TGTGCCAGCAGCTTGTATCGATCCAGGACTAGCACAGATACGCAGTATTTT. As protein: CASSLYRSRTSTDTQYF.

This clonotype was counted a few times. In nucleotides, the CDR3 is TGTGCCAGCAGCCCATACGCCGGGACAGGGAGGGCCCAGTACTTC. Translated: CASSPYAGTGRAQYF. This rearrangement joins TRBV6-1 to TRBJ2-5; TRBD1 agrees at 9 bases. The CDR3 contains 15 residues. Losses at the gene ends were 6 bases for V and 9 bases for J; bases not matched to a gene: 14. Germline V gene data show CDR1 as MNHNS and CDR2 as SASEGT.

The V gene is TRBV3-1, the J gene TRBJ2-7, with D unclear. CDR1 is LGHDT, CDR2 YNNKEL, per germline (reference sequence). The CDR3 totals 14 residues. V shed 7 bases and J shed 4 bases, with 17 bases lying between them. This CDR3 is CASNHSGWRYEQYF. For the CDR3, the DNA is TGTGCCAGCAACCATTCTGGGTGGCGTTACGAGCAGTACTTC.

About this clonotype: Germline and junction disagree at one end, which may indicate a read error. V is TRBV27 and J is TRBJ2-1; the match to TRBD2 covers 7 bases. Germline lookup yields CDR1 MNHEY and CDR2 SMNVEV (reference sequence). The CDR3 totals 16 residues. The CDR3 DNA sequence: TGTGCCAGCAGTGTATCAGGCGGGAGCTCCTACAATGAGCAGTTCTTC. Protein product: CASSVSGGSSYNEQFF.

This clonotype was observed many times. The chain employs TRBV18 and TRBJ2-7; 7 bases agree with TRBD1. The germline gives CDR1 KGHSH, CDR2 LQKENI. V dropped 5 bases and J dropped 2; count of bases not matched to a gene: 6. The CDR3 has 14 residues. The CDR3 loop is CASSSGQVTYEQYF. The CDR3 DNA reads TGTGCCAGCTCAAGCGGACAGGTAACCTACGAGCAGTACTTC.

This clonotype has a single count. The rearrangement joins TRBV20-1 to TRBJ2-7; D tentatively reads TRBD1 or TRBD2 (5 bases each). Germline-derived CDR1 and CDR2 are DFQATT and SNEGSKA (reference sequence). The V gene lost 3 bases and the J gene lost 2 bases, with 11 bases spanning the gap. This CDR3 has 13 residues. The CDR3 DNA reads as TGCAGTGCTAGGGGGGTTCGCGCCTACGAGCAGTACTTC. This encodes CSARGVRAYEQYF.

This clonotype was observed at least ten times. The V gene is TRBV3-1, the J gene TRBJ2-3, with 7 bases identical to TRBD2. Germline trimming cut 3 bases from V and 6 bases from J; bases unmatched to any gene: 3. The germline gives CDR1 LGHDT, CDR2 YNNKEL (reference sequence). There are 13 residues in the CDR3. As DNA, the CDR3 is TGTGCCAGCAGCCAGGCGGGAGTCGATACGCAGTATTTT. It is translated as CASSQAGVDTQYF.

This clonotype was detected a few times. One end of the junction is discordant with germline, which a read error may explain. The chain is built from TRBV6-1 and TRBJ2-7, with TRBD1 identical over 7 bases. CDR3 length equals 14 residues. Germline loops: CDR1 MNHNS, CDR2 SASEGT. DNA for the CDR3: TGTGCCAGCGGTGAACGGGACAGAACCTACGAGCAGTACTTC. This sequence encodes CASGERDRTYEQYF.

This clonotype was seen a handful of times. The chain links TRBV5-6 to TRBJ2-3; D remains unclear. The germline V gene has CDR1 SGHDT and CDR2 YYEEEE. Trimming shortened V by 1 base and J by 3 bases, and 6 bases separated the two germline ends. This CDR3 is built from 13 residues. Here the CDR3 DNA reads TGTGCCAGCAGCTTGCTCAGGACAGATACGCAGTATTTT. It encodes CASSLLRTDTQYF.

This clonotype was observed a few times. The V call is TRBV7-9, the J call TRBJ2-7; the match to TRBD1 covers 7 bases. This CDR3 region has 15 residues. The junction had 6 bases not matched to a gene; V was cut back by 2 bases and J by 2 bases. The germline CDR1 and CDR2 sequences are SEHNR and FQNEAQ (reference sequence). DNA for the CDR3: TGTGCCAGCAGCTTAAGGACAGGTGATCCCTACGAGCAGTACTTC. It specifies CASSLRTGDPYEQYF.

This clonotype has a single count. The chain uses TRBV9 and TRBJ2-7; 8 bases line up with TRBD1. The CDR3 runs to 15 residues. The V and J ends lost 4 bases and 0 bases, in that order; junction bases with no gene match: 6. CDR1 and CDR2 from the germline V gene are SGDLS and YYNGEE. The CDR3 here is CASSPLTGASYEQYF. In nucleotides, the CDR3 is TGTGCCAGCAGCCCGCTGACAGGGGCCTCCTACGAGCAGTACTTC.

The chain's CDR3 is CASSARDSGYTF. The CDR3 DNA reads as TGTGCCAGCAGCGCCAGGGACAGTGGCTACACCTTC. This rearrangement joins TRBV9 to TRBJ1-2, with 7 bases aligning to TRBD1. Germline CDR1 is SGDLS and CDR2 is YYNGEE. V shed 3 bases and J 7 bases; nucleotides not matched to a gene: 3. This CDR3 has 12 amino acids.

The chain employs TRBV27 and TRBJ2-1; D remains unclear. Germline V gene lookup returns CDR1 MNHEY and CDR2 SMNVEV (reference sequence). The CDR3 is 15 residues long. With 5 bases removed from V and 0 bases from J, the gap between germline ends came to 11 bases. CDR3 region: CASSVLGLSYNEQFF. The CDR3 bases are TGTGCCAGCAGTGTCCTAGGCCTCTCCTACAATGAGCAGTTCTTC.

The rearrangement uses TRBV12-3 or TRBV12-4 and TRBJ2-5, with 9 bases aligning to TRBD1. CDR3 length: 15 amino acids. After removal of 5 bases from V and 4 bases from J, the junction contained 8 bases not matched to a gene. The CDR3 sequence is CASSPIQGAGETQYF. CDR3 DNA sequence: TGTGCCAGCAGTCCAATACAGGGGGCAGGAGAGACCCAGTACTTC.

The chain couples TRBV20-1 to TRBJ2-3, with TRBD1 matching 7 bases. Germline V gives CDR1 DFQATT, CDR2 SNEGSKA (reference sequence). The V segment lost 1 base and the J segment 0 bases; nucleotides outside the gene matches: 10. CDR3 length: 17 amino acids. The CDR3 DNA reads TGCAGTGCTAGAGGTGGCAGGGGGTTTTCTAGCACAGATACGCAGTATTTT. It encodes CSARGGRGFSSTDTQYF.